The next 5 T cell receptor beta chains were all read from a single sample in a study of blood T cell repertoires in COVID-19. Measured with immunoSEQ multiplex PCR; TCRdb has only the in-frame clones, and not every one. The sample lists about 100,000 clones, over 85% seen once, with 5% to 7% in the top ten. Sequenced material: peripheral blood. These TCRs come from a man aged 65 to 85 with acute or convalescent COVID-19.

CDR3 amino acids: CASILLTSGPGNEQFF. The DNA for the CDR3 is TGTGCCAGCATCCTACTTACTAGCGGCCCAGGGAATGAGCAGTTCTTC. The chain combines TRBV2 with TRBJ2-1, with 8 bases identical to TRBD2. The CDR3 is 16 amino acids. CDR1 SNHLY and CDR2 FYNNEI come from the germline V gene. The trim removed 7 bases at V and 7 bases at J, leaving 15 bases unmatched.

The CDR3 sequence: CATSDSTGSNTEAFF. CDR3 DNA: TGTGCCACCAGTGATTCGACAGGCTCGAACACTGAAGCTTTCTTT. V is TRBV24-1 and J is TRBJ1-1, with D possibly being TRBD1 (6 bases). The CDR3 totals 15 residues. Trimming left V 2 bases short and J 1 base short, with 10 bases between. Germline V gives CDR1 KGHDR, CDR2 SFDVKD.

The chain uses TRBV5-1 and TRBJ1-6; 7 bases match TRBD1. V shed 4 bases, J shed 10 bases, and the junction held 8 bases outside the gene matches. CDR1 SGHRS and CDR2 YFSETQ come from the germline V gene. This CDR3 is built from 14 residues. CDR3 sequence: CASSLTGKGSPLHF. The CDR3 nucleotides are TGCGCCAGCAGCCTGACAGGGAAGGGATCACCCCTCCACTTT.

The rearrangement joins TRBV11-2 to TRBJ2-1; tentatively, D is TRBD2 (6 bases). Trimming removed 3 bases at V and 4 bases at J, with 10 bases between. The CDR3 is made up of 14 amino acids. CDR1 is SGHAT and CDR2 is FQNNGV in the germline V gene. The CDR3 reads CASSFAGNYNEQFF. CDR3 coding DNA: TGTGCCAGCAGCTTCGCGGGAAATTACAATGAGCAGTTCTTC.

The V and J genes are TRBV20-1 and TRBJ1-1, with D perhaps matching TRBD1 (5 bases). Between the trimmed V and J ends, which lost 5 bases and 9 bases, there was a span of 13 bases. This CDR3 has 11 residues. In germline, CDR1 is DFQATT, CDR2 SNEGSKA (reference sequence). The CDR3 here is CSASGTQKAFF. For the CDR3, the DNA is TGCAGTGCTTCCGGGACTCAGAAAGCTTTCTTT.